One T cell receptor beta chain is described in this entry. In this sample, this clonotype turned up a few times. The specificity of this receptor is unknown. Within one base of it there is no much larger clone, and no base qualities were kept. These data come from a study of blood T cells in healthy people across ages (dated by TCRdb to about 2015). For the wider study: Template switching captured roughly one uniquely barcoded TCR beta cDNA molecule per two T cells in model experiments. To track age-related changes in TCR beta repertoire diversity, the study relied on deep sequencing normalized with unique cDNA molecular identifiers. Donors were grouped into four age groups: young (average roughly 17 years), middle-aged (approximately 41), aged (around 60) and long-lived (approximately 78). Using the same blood draw, the study looked at two additional independent replicas of 1 million unique cDNA reads for two donors, one aged 18 to 30 and the other aged 80 or older.

Results and caveats for the whole study, not just this receptor: Since profiling was done on bulk unsorted PBMCs, naive and antigen-experienced compartments could not be conclusively compared. The long-lived group showed more naive CD4+ T cells, fewer expanded clones and increased TCR diversity than the aged group, suggesting age selection. Because donor CMV infection status was unknown, age-related changes in expanded clonotypes were potentially confounded. A strong correlation was found between observed TCR beta diversity and the percentage of naive T cells measured by flow cytometry. Observed TCR beta diversity per million T cells fell roughly linearly with age, and a significant reduction was already apparent by age about 38. Estimates of total diversity based on one million sequenced T cells were regarded as lower bounds and as underestimates.

V trim: 4 bases; J trim: 9 bases; unmatched bases: 5. Reading from cysteine to phenylalanine, the CDR3 counts 13 amino acids. Of all the DNA, just the CDR3 is kept, 39 bases in frame from base 1. Library creation used 5' RACE. This sample was sequenced with an Illumina HiSeq 2500. The second PCR ran for about 6 to 12 cycles and used a J-beta primer mix along with a sample-barcoded 5' primer. A unique molecular identifier was introduced onto each TCR beta cDNA molecule by a template-switch 5' adaptor carrying 12 random nucleotides. Each sample yielded at least 2.5 million CDR3-containing paired-end reads. All of the RNA was converted into first-strand cDNA using the Mint cDNA synthesis kit, with a TRBC-specific oligonucleotide serving as the primer. Following uracil-DNA glycosylase treatment, all cDNA underwent a first 18-cycle PCR with the universal primers M1SS and BC2_uni_R. The published analysis was carried out like this. Each sample was normalized by randomly selecting 1 million high-quality reads, each carrying a distinct molecular identifier. Reads sharing molecular identifiers were discarded rather than binned into consensus sequences. MiTCR, with a Q25 quality threshold and the strictest error-elimination algorithm, was used for CDR3 identification, clonotype clustering and error correction. A nonparametric unseen species model using Euler transformation provided a lower-bound estimate of total TCR beta diversity. Clones were called with MiXCR by TCRdb after fastp trimmed the public reads at Q25, and only in-frame beta chains were retained. Each entry is one CDR3 protein sequence, shown with its most common DNA and genes. For this entry, the V and J calls and clone size follow TCRdb and not the study's own pipeline. The table for this sample lists 760,000 or so distinct CDR3 sequences; about 25% of them were counted only once. The ten most abundant clones make up just under 9.5% of the sample.

Systemically healthy Caucasian individuals from Russia, 35 to 50 in total and aged about 6 to 95 years, were included as donors. About 10 milliliters of peripheral blood were collected from each donor into EDTA-treated Vacutainer tubes. Ficoll-Paque density-gradient centrifugation was used to isolate PBMCs, with at least 6.5 million per sample. Total RNA was extracted from PBMCs with Trizol reagent, with at least 6 micrograms obtained per sample. The percentages of naive CD45RAhigh/CD27high T cells were determined by flow cytometry on a PBMC aliquot from every donor. The same sample was also studied in work on T cells of mothers and their children. That second publication adds: Donors were nine systemically healthy Caucasian individuals: three mothers and their six children. cDNA synthesis used all of the extracted RNA, with about 1.5 ug of RNA in each 15 ul reaction. In the second PCR, sample barcodes and 2-4 random nucleotides were introduced via the M1S primer. Each mother yielded over 9 million TCR beta CDR3 reads and each child about 3 million reads. Thymic selection shapes the output of TCR recombination in a similar way in related and unrelated pairs, and inherited differences have a minor effect. Normalized repertoire overlap in related mother-child pairs was always slightly higher than in unrelated mother-child pairs, but the difference was never significant. Persistent microchimeric T cell clones were not detected, at a sensitivity of around 100 clones per million clonotypes. Deep NGS was used in the study to compare the TCR beta repertoires of mothers and children and to look for features that separate related mother-child pairs from unrelated individuals. The mean age was about 38 +/- 4 years for the mothers and about 12 +/- 4 years for the children. After adapter ligation was performed with NEBNext reagents, the libraries were sequenced on an Illumina HiSeq 2000 with 100+100 nt paired-end reads. Mother and child libraries were prepared a month apart and sequenced in separate runs to prevent cross-contamination. For each donor, somewhere between roughly 450,000 and 2,100,000 distinct TCR beta clonotypes were identified. Naive TCR beta clonotypes were estimated from low-frequency clonotypes matched to each donor's FACS-determined naive share, without sorting.

The sequencing sample was made of blood. The receptor comes from a boy between 10 and 17 years old in good health. The chain is assembled from TRBV12-3 or TRBV12-4 and TRBJ2-1; 8 bases in the junction line up with TRBD1. In nucleotides, the sequence is TGTGCCAGCAGTTGGACAGGGAGAAGTGAGCAGTTCTTC. It encodes CASSWTGRSEQFF.